This T cell receptor beta chain was identified during a study of T-cell memory formation after mild COVID-19. Each CDR3 protein gets one entry after TCRdb re-called the 5' RACE reads with MiXCR. The data show about 360,000 distinct CDR3 sequences, about 15% seen once. In germline, CDR1 is SGHTA, CDR2 FQGTGA. CDR3 length: 11 residues. V was clipped by 2 bases and J by 14 bases, with 11 bases between them. This receptor was taken from a young man who had mild COVID-19 (a few samples of this study predate the infection). Cell type and time point are not known. This chain links TRBV7-3 with TRBJ2-3; D is perhaps TRBD1 or TRBD2 (6 bases each). What was sequenced was PBMCs or a T cell subset sorted from them (not recorded which). The CDR3 region has the DNA TGTGCCAGCAGCTTAGGGGGGCCACGGTATTTT. Encoded protein: CASSLGGPRYF.